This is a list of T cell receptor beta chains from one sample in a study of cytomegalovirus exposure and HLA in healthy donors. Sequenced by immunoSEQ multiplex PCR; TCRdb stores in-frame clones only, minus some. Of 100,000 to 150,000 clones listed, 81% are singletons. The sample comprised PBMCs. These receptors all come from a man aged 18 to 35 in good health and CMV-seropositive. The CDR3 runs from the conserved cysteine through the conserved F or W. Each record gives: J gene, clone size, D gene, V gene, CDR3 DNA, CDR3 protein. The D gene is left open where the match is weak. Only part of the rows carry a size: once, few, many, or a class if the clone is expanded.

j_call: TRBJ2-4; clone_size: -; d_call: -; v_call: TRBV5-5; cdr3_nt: TGTGCCAGCAGCTTGGTACTAGCCAAAAACATTCAGTACTTC; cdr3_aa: CASSLVLAKNIQYF
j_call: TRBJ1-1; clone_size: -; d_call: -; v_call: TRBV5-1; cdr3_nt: TGCGCCAGCAGCAGAAATCCAGGGGACGGCACTGAAGCTTTCTTT; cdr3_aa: CASSRNPGDGTEAFF
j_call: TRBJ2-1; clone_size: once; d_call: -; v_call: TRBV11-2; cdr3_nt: TGTGCCAGCAGCCGACCAGGCTATGAGCAGTTCTTC; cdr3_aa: CASSRPGYEQFF
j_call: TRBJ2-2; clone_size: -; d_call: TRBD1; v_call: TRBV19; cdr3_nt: TGTGCCGGACAGGGATATACCGGGGAGCTGTTTTTT; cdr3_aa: CAGQGYTGELFF
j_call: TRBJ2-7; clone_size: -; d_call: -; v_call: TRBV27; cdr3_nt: TGTGCCAGCAGTCCACAGGGAAGGTACGAGCAGTACTTC; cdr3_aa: CASSPQGRYEQYF
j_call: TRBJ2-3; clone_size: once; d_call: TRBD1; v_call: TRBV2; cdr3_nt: TGTGCCAGCAGTGAAGTTTTGTGGACAGGGACTAGCACAGATACGCAGTATTTT; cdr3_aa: CASSEVLWTGTSTDTQYF
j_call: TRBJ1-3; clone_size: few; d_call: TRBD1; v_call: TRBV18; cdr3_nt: TGTGCCAGCTCACCCTCAGGGGGCCGCTCTGGAAACACCATATATTTT; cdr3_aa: CASSPSGGRSGNTIYF
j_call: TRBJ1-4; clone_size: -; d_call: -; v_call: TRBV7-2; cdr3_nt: TGTGCCAGCAGCTTCAACAGAGATGAAAAACTGTTTTTT; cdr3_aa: CASSFNRDEKLFF
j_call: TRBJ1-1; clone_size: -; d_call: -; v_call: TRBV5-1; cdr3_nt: TGCGCCAGCAGCTTGGGGCTAGTGACTGAAGCTTTCTTT; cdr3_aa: CASSLGLVTEAFF
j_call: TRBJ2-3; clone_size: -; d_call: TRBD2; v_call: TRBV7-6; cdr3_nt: TGTGCCAGCAGCGCCCAGCCCCTAGCGGGGGGGGGAGATACGCAGTATTTT; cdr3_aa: CASSAQPLAGGGDTQYF
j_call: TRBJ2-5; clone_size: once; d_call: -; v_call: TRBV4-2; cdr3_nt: TGTGCCAGCAGCCCATCACAGGGAACTCGAGAGACCCAGTACTTC; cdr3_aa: CASSPSQGTRETQYF
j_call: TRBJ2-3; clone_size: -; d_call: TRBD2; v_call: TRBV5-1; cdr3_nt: TGCGCCAGCAGCTTGTCAGCGGGGGTCACAGATACGCAGTATTTT; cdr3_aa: CASSLSAGVTDTQYF
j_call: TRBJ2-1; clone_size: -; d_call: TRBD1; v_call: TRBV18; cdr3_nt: TGTGCCAGCTCACCATCCGGGACAGGGTATCTGAATGAGCAGTTCTTC; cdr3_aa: CASSPSGTGYLNEQFF
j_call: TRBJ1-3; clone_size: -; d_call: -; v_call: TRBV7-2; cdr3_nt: TGTGCCAGCAGCATACTCGGACTCTCTGGAAACACCATATATTTT; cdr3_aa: CASSILGLSGNTIYF
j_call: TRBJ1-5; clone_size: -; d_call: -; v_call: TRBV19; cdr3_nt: TGTGCCAGTATTTCACTAGGAGGGGCCCAGCATTTT; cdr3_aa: CASISLGGAQHF
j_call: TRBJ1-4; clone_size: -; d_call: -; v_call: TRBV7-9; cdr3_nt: TGTTCCAGCAGCTTCCAGGTGCTCAGGGGTCATGAAAAACTGTTTTTT; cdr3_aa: CSSSFQVLRGHEKLFF
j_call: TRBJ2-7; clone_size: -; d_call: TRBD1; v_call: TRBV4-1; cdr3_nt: TGCGCCAGCAGCTATCGGGACAGCTACGAGCGGTACTTC; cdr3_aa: CASSYRDSYERYF
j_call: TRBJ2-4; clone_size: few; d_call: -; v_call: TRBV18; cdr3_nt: TGTGCCAGCTCAGTGACCCCCCTTACAGGAATACAAAAAAACATTCAGTACTTC; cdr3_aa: CASSVTPLTGIQKNIQYF
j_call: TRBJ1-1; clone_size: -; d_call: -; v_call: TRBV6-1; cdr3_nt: TGTGCCAGCAGTGTTTGGGGCTCCATGAACACTGAAGCTTTCTTT; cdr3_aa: CASSVWGSMNTEAFF
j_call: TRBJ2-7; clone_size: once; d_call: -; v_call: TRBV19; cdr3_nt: TGTGCCAGTAGTACCGCTACTCGGTCCGAGCAGTACTTC; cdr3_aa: CASSTATRSEQYF
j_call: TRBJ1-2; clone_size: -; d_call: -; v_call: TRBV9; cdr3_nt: TGTGCCAGCAGATCGGGGGGTGGCTACACCTTC; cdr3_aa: CASRSGGGYTF
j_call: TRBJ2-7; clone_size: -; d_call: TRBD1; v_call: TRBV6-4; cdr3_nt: TGTGCCAGCAGTACCGAAGGGGGCTCCGAGCAGTACTTC; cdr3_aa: CASSTEGGSEQYF
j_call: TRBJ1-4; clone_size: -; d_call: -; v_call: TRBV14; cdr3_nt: TGTGCCAGCAGCCAAGATAGGACGGCAGGGAAGGGATGGGAAAAACTGTTTTTT; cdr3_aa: CASSQDRTAGKGWEKLFF
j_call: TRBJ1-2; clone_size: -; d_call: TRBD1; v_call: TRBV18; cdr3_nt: TGTGCCAGCTCACCAACCGGGACAGGGACGGGTGGCTACACCTTC; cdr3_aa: CASSPTGTGTGGYTF
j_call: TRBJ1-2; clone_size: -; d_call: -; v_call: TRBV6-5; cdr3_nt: TGTGCCAGCAGTTACTCAGACAAACAATTCTATGGCTACACCTTC; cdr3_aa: CASSYSDKQFYGYTF
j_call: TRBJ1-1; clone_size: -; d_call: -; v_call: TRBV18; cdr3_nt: TGTGCCAGCTCACCCCTCGGGGGGAACACTGAAGCTTTCTTT; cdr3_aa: CASSPLGGNTEAFF
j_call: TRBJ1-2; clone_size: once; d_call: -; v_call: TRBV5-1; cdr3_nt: TGCGCCAGCAGCTTGGCAAAAGGAGACGGCTATGGCTACACCTTC; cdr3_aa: CASSLAKGDGYGYTF
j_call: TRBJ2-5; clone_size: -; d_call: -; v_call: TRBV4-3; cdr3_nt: TGCGCCAGCAGTCCCGTGGCGGGGGCGCAAGAGACCCAGTACTTC; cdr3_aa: CASSPVAGAQETQYF
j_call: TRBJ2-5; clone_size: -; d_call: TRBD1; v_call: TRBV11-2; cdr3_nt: TGTGCCAGCAGCGTTTCGGGACAGCAAGAGACCCAGTACTTC; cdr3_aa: CASSVSGQQETQYF
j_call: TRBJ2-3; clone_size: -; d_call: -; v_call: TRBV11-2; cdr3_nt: TGTGCCAGCAGCTTCACGGGGTGGGATCCAGATACGCAGTATTTT; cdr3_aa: CASSFTGWDPDTQYF
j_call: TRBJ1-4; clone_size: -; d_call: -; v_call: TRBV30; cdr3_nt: TGTGCTTTTTCCTCGGACAGCCATAATGAAAAACTGTTTTTT; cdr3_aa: CAFSSDSHNEKLFF
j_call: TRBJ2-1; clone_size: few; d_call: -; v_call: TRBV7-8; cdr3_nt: TGTGCCAGCAGCGACCGCAGGAACACGAATAATGAGCAGTTCTTC; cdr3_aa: CASSDRRNTNNEQFF
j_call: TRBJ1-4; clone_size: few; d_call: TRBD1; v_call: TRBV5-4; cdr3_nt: TGTGCCAGCAGCTCGAGGACAGGGAAGGATGAAAAACTGTTTTTT; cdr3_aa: CASSSRTGKDEKLFF
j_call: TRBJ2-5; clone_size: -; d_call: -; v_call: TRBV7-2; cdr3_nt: TGTGCCAGCAGGGAGGGGAGATGGGGTGAGACCCAGTACTTC; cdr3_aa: CASREGRWGETQYF
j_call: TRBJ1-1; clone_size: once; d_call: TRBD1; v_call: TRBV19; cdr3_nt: TGTGCCAGTAGTCAACGCGGGACAGAGGACACTGAAGCTTTCTTT; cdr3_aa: CASSQRGTEDTEAFF
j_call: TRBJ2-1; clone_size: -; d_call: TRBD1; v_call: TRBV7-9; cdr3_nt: TGTGCCAGCAGCTGGGCCGGGACAGGGGGCGGTGAGCAGTTCTTC; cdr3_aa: CASSWAGTGGGEQFF
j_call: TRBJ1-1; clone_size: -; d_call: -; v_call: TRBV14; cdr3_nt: TGTGCCAGCAGCCAATCGGCGGTAAACACTGAAGCTTTCTTT; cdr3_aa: CASSQSAVNTEAFF
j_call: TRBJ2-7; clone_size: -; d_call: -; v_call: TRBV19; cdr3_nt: TGTGCCAGTAGTACCGACTCCTACGAGCAGTACTTC; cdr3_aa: CASSTDSYEQYF
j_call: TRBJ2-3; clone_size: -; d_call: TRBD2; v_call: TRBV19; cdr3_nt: TGTGCCAGTAGTGAAAGACTAGCGGGAGTGTTGACAGATACGCAGTATTTT; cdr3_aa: CASSERLAGVLTDTQYF
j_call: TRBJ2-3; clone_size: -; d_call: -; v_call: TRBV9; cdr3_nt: TGTGCCAGCAGCGCCGCCGGCGGAGGGCCAGATACGCAGTATTTT; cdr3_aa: CASSAAGGGPDTQYF
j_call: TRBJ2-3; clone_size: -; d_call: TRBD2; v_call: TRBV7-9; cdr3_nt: TGTGCCAGCCGATCACGGGCGGGGGGCACAGATACGCAGTATTTT; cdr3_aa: CASRSRAGGTDTQYF
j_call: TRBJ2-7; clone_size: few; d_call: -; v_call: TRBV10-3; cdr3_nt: TGTGCGACCTATGGGGAGACGTACGAGCAGTACTTC; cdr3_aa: CATYGETYEQYF
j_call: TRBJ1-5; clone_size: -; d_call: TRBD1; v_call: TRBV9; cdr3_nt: TGTGCCAGCAGCGCTTCGGACAGGGAAGAACAGCCCCAGCATTTT; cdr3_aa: CASSASDREEQPQHF
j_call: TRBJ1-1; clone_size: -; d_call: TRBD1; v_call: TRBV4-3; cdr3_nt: TGCGCCAGCAGCCCAACGGGACAGGGGGTAACTGAAGCTTTCTTT; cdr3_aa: CASSPTGQGVTEAFF
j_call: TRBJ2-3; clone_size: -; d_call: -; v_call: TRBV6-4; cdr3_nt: TGTGCCAGCAGTGATGAGGCAGACCGCACAGATACGCAGTATTTT; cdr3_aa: CASSDEADRTDTQYF
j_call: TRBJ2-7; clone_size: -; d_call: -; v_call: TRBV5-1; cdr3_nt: TGCGCCAGCAGCCAGGACACAGCCTCTTTCGAGCAGTACTTC; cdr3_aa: CASSQDTASFEQYF
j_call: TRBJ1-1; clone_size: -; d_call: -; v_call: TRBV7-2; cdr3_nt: TGTGCCAGCAGCCGAGGTACGGGGTGGTTAGGGTCTATGAACACTGAAGCTTTCTTT; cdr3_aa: CASSRGTGWLGSMNTEAFF
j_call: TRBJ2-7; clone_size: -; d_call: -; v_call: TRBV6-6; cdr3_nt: TGTGCCAGCAGTTACGCGGACAGCTTCTCGTACGAGCAGTACTTC; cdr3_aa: CASSYADSFSYEQYF
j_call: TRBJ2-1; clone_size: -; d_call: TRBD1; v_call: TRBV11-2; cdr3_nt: TGTGCCAGCAGCTCCTACCGACAGGGGAGTAGGCATGAGCAGTTCTTC; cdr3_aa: CASSSYRQGSRHEQFF
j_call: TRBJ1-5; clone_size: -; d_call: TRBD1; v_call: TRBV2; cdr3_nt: TGTGCCAGCAGTCTACCGGGGACAGGGGGTTCGACCCAGCATTTT; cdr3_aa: CASSLPGTGGSTQHF